The 4 T cell receptor beta chains below were found in one sample sequenced in a study of blood T cell repertoires in COVID-19. Method: immunoSEQ multiplex PCR; TCRdb's copy keeps in-frame clones and lacks some. Among around 51,000 clones listed, 90% were seen once. The sequenced sample was peripheral blood. Source of these receptors: a man in his 70s with acute or convalescent COVID-19.

This chain connects TRBV5-4 to TRBJ1-2; 9 bases match TRBD1. This CDR3 has 17 amino acids. V lost 0 bases and J lost 6; bases outside the gene matches: 12. The germline gives CDR1 SGHNT, CDR2 YYREEE (reference sequence). The CDR3 DNA reads TGTGCCAGCAGCTTGGAGACGTACAGGGGGCGGGCAAATGGCTACACCTTC. Protein: CASSLETYRGRANGYTF. The full variable domain, with the rest looked up from reference TRBV5-4 and TRBJ1-2, is ETGVTQSPTHLIKTRGQQVTLRCSSQSGHNTVSWYQQALGQGPQFIFQYYREEENGRGNFPPRFSGLQFPNYSSELNVNALELDDSALYLCASSLETYRGRANGYTFGSGTRLTVV.

The rearrangement uses TRBV4-3 and TRBJ2-2; unclear D gene. V lost 1 base, J lost 4 bases, and 10 bases lay in between. The CDR3 loop spans 15 amino acids. Germline values: CDR1 LGHNA, CDR2 YSLEER. CDR3 sequence (DNA): TGCGCCAGCAGCCAAGTCGCGCTCTCCACCGGGGAGCTGTTTTTT. Its translation is CASSQVALSTGELFF.

CDR3 nucleotide sequence: TGTGCCAGCAGCAGAACTCGGGACAGTGGTTCCTACGAGCAGTACTTC. Translation: CASSRTRDSGSYEQYF. The chain joins TRBV7-2 to TRBJ2-7; 7 bases align to TRBD1. CDR1 is SGHTA and CDR2 is FQGNSA in the germline V gene. CDR3 length: 16 amino acids. The V gene end was trimmed by 5 bases and the J gene end by 1 base; junction bases not matched to a gene: 11.

The rearrangement joins TRBV5-4 to TRBJ2-7, with TRBD1 matching over 8 bases. Germline CDR1 is SGHNT and CDR2 is YYREEE (reference sequence). The CDR3 loop spans 14 amino acids. Germline trimming cut 3 bases from V and 2 bases from J; bases unmatched to any gene: 4. CDR3 nucleotides: TGTGCCAGCAGCTCGACAGGGGCGCCCTACGAGCAGTACTTC. It translates to CASSSTGAPYEQYF.